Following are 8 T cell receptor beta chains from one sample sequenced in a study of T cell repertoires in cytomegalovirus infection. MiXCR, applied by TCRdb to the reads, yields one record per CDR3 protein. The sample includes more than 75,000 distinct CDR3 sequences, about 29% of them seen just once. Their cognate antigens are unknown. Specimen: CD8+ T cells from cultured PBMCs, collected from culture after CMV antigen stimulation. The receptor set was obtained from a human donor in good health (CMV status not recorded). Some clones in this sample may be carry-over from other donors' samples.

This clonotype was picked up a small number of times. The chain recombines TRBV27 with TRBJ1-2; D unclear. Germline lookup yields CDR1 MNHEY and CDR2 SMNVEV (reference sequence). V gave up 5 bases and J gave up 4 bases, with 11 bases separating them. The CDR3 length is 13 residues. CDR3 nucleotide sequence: TGTGCCAGCAGTCCCCACAGCGGCTATGGCTACACCTTC. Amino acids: CASSPHSGYGYTF.

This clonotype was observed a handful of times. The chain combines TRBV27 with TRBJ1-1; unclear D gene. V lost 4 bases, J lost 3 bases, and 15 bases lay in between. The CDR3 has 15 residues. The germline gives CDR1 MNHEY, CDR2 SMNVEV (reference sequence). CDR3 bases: TGTGCCAGCAGTTCGTTAAGGGCGCGGTACACTGAAGCTTTCTTT. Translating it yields CASSSLRARYTEAFF.

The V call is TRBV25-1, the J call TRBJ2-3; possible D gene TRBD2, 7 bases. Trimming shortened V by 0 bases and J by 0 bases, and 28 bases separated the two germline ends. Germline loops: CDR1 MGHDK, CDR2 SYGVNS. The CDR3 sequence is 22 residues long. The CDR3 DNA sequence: TGTGCCAGCAGTGAATATAACCCCATAATTACGACGGGGGGCCCTAGCACAGATACGCAGTATTTT. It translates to CASSEYNPIITTGGPSTDTQYF.

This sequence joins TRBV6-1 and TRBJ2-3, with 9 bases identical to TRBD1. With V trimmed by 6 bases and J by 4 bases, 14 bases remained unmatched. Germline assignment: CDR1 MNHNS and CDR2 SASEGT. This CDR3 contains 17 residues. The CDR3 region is CASRLTAGTGRADTQYF. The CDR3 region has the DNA TGTGCCAGCAGACTCACCGCCGGGACAGGGAGGGCAGATACGCAGTATTTT.

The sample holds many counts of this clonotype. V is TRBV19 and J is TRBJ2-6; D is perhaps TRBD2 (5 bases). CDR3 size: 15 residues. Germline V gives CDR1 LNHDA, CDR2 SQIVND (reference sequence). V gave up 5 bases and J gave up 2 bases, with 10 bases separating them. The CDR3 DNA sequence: TGTGCCAGTAGTTTCAGGACTCCTGGGGCCAACGTCCTGACTTTC. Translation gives CASSFRTPGANVLTF.

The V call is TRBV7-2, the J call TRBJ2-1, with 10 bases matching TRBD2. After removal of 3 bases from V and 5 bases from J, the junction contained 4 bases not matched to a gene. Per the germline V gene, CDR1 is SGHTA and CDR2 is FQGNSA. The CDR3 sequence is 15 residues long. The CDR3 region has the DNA TGTACCAGCAGCTTGACTAGCGGGCCCCACAATGAGCAGTTCTTC. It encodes CTSSLTSGPHNEQFF. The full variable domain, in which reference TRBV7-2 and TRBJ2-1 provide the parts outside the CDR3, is GAGVSQSPSNKVTEKGKDVELRCDPISGHTALYWYRQSLGQGLEFLIYFQGNSAPDKSGLPSDRFSAERTGGSVSTLTIQRTQQEDSAVYLCTSSLTSGPHNEQFFGPGTRLTVL.

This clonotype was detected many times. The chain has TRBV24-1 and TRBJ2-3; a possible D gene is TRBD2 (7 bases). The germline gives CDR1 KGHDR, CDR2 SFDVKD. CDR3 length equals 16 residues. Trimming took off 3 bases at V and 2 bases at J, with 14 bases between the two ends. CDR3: CATSDPRGPYTDTQYF. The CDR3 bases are TGTGCCACCAGTGATCCGCGGGGGCCGTACACAGATACGCAGTATTTT.

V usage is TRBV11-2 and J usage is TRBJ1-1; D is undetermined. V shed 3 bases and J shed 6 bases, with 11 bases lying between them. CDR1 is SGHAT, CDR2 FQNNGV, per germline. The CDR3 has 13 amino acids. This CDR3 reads CASSFVLKAEAFF. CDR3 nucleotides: TGTGCCAGCAGCTTCGTGCTGAAGGCTGAAGCTTTCTTT. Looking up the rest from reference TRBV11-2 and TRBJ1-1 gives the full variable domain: EAGVAQSPRYKIIEKRQSVAFWCNPISGHATLYWYQQILGQGPKLLIQFQNNGVVDDSQLPKDRFSAERLKGVDSTLKIQPAKLEDSAVYLCASSFVLKAEAFFGQGTRLTVV.